This T cell receptor (beta chain) was identified in a study of T cell responses to AZD1222 COVID-19 vaccine. Only in-frame clones appear in the TCRdb table, and some are missing; sequencing was by immunoSEQ multiplex PCR. This sample has fewer than 200,000 clones, with 85% to 90% found just once. Germline V CDR1 and CDR2: PRHDT, FYEKMQ (reference sequence). The CDR3 covers 14 residues. V was shortened by 0 bases and J by 0 bases, with 5 bases between the two germline ends. The receptor comes from an adult in good health. Sequenced material: peripheral blood, taken on day 0 of AZD1222 vaccination. This sequence joins TRBV13 and TRBJ2-5, with D hard to call. The CDR3, as DNA: TGTGCCAGCAGCTTAGGGGCAGACCAAGAGACCCAGTACTTC. It codes for CASSLGADQETQYF.